Listed here is a single TCR beta chain. These data belong to a study of T cell repertoires in cytomegalovirus infection. V was cut by 6 bases and J by 4 bases, with 13 bases left in between. Germline V lookup: CDR1 MNHEY, CDR2 SVGAGI. This CDR3 has 14 residues. MiXCR was run by TCRdb on the reads, yielding one entry per CDR3 protein. Among 400,000 or so distinct CDR3 sequences listed, roughly a third were seen once. The TCR sequence derives from a human donor in good health (CMV status not recorded). Some clones in this sample may be carry-over from other donors' samples. The source material was PBMCs. V and J are TRBV6-5 and TRBJ2-1, with D possibly matching TRBD2 (6 bases). This CDR3 is CASSSPGLYNEQFF. The CDR3 DNA follows: TGTGCCAGCAGCTCTCCGGGACTGTACAATGAGCAGTTCTTC.